This T cell receptor beta chain was identified in a study of CD8 T cells in Susac syndrome. The CDR3 has 15 residues. Looked up from germline, CDR1 is LGHNA and CDR2 is YNFKEQ. V lost 0 bases, J lost 3 bases, and 8 bases lay in between. Random hexamers were used to reverse transcribe an amount of roughly 0.45 to 1 ug RNA. TCRdb processed the immunoSEQ multiplex PCR reads anew with MiXCR; each CDR3 protein has one entry. The repertoire holds more than 70,000 distinct CDR3 sequences, roughly nine tenths seen once, with under 0.65% in the top ten. In blood CD8+ and CD4+ T cells, TCR beta underwent sequencing. In the multiple sclerosis control group, patients were treatment-naive and had stable or active relapsing-remitting disease. Purification of the CD8+ and CD4+ T cells relied on negative isolation, and TEMRA cells underwent FACS enrichment.

This TCR was recovered from a human donor with multiple sclerosis. The specimen sequenced was CD8+ T cells from PBMCs. V and J are TRBV4-2 and TRBJ2-2; perhaps TRBD2 as D (5 bases). CDR3 sequence: CASSQERTHTGELFF. The CDR3 DNA sequence: TGTGCCAGCAGCCAAGAACGGACTCACACCGGGGAGCTGTTTTTT.